This T cell receptor beta chain was obtained from a study of blood T cell repertoires in COVID-19. About the research overall: Sources were T cells, B-cell-depleted T cells, or PBMCs; the material itself was cDNA or gDNA.

V shed 5 bases and J shed 1 base, with 5 bases lying between them. The germline CDR1 and CDR2 sequences are DFQATT and SNEGSKA (reference sequence). The CDR3 extends over 11 amino acids. The protocol was immunoSEQ multiplex PCR, while the TCRdb copy is restricted to in-frame clones and leaves out a portion. The sample has 120,000 to 150,000 clones, approximately 78% seen once. The sequence was collected from a human donor with acute or convalescent COVID-19. The donor label of this sample is uncertain. The sample was peripheral blood. The chain joins TRBV20-1 to TRBJ1-1; D ambiguous. The CDR3 loop is CSAPQNTEAFF. The CDR3 DNA sequence: TGCAGTGCTCCCCAGAACACTGAAGCTTTCTTT.